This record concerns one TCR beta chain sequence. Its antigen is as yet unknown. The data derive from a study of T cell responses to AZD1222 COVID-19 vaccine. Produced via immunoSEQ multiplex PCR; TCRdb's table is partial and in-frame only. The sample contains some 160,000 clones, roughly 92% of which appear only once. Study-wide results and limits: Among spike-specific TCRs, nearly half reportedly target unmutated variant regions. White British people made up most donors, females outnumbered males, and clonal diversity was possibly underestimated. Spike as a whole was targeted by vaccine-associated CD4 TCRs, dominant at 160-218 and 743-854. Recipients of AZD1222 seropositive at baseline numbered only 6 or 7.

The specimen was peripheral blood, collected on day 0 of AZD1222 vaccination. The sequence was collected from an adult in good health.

The CDR3 spells CASSLEIAGVYNEQFF. CDR3 coding DNA: TGTGCCAGCAGCTTAGAAATAGCGGGAGTCTACAATGAGCAGTTCTTC. The chain is built from TRBV7-3 and TRBJ2-1; 9 nucleotides match TRBD2. The CDR3 extends over 16 amino acids. Germline trimming cut 2 bases from V and 3 bases from J; bases unmatched to any gene: 5. Germline CDR1 is SGHTA and CDR2 is FQGTGA. The full variable domain, rest sourced from reference TRBV7-3 and TRBJ2-1, is GAGVSQTPSNKVTEKGKYVELRCDPISGHTALYWYRQSLGQGPEFLIYFQGTGAADDSGLPNDRFFAVRPEGSVSTLKIQRTERGDSAVYLCASSLEIAGVYNEQFFGPGTRLTVL.